This T cell receptor beta chain appears in the sequencing data of a study of blood T cell repertoires in COVID-19. Generated by immunoSEQ multiplex PCR, the TCRdb table keeps only in-frame clones and is missing some. This sample has about 70,000 clones; roughly 70% occur once, and the top ten carry more than 20%. Germline-derived CDR1 and CDR2 are SGHTA and FQGNSA. The CDR3 covers 15 residues. The V and J ends lost 0 bases and 2 bases respectively, with 9 bases between them. The genes are TRBV7-2 and TRBJ2-3; TRBD2 might be the D (5 bases). The specimen was peripheral blood. The TCR originated in a man aged 70 or older with acute or convalescent COVID-19. CDR3 DNA sequence: TGTGCCAGCAGCTTAGCTAGCGCCAACACAGATACGCAGTATTTT. Residues: CASSLASANTDTQYF.